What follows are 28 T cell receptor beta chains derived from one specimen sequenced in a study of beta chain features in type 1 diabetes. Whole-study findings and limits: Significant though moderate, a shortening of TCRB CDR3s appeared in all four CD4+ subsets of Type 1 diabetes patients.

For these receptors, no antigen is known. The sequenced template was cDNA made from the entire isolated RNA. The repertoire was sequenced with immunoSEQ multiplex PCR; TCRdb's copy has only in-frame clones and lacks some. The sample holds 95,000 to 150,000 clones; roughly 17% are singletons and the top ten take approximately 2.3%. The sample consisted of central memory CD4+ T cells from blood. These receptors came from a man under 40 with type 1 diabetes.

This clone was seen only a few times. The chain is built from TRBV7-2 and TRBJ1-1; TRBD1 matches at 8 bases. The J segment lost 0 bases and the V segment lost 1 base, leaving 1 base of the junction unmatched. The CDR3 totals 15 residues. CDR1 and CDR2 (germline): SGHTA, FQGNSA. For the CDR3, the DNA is TGTGCCAGCAGCTTAGTGGGACAGGTGAACACTGAAGCTTTCTTT. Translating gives CASSLVGQVNTEAFF.

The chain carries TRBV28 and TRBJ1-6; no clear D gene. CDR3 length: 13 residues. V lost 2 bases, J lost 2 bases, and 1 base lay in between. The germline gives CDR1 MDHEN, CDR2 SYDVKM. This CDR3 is CASSLTYNSPLHF. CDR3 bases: TGTGCCAGCAGTTTAACCTATAATTCACCCCTCCACTTT.

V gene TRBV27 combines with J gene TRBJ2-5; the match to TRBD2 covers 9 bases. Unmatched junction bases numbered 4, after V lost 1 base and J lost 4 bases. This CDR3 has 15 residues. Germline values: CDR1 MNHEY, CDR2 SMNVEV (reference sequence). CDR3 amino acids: CASSLLRGGGETQYF. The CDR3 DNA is TGTGCCAGCAGTTTATTGCGGGGGGGCGGAGAGACCCAGTACTTC.

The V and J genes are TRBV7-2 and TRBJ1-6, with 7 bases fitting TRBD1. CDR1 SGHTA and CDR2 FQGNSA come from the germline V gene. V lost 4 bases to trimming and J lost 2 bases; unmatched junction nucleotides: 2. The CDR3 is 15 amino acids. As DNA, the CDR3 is TGTGCCAGCAGCTCTACAGGGGCCTATAATTCACCCCTCCACTTT. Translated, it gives CASSSTGAYNSPLHF.

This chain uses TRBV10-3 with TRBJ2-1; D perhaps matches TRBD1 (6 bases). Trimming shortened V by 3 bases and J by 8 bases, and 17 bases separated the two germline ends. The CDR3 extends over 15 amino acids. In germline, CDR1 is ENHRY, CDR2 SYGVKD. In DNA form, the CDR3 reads TGTGCCATCAGTGACTCCATGGGGGCGATCGATGAGCAGTTCTTC. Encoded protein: CAISDSMGAIDEQFF.

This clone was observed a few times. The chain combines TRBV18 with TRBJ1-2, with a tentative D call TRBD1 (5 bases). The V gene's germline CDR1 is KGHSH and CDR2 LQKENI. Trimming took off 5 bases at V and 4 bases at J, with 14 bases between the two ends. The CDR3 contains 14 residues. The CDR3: CASSEDGGSYGYTF. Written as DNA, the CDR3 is TGTGCCAGCTCAGAAGACGGGGGGAGCTATGGCTACACCTTC.

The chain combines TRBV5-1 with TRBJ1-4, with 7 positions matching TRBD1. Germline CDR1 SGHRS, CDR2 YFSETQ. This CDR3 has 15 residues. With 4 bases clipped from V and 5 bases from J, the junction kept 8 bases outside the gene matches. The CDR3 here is CASSAAGTENEKLFF. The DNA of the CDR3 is TGCGCCAGCAGCGCAGCCGGGACAGAAAATGAAAAACTGTTTTTT.

The CDR3 region has the DNA TGTGCCAGCAGTTACCAGGAGGGTGGCTACACCTTC. Its translation: CASSYQEGGYTF. The chain carries TRBV6-5 and TRBJ1-2; the D is unclear. The CDR3 is 12 residues long. Trimming removed 2 bases at V and 7 bases at J, with 8 bases between. Per germline, CDR1 MNHEY and CDR2 SVGAGI.

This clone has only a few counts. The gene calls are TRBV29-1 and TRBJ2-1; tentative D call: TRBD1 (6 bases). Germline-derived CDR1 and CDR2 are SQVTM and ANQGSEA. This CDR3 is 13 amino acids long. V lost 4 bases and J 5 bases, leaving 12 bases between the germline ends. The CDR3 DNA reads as TGCAGCGTTGGACAGGAGCTTAACAATGAGCAGTTCTTC. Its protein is CSVGQELNNEQFF.

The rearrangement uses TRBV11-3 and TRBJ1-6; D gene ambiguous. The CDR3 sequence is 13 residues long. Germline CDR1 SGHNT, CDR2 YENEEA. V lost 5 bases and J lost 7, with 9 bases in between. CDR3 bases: TGTGCCAGCAGCCCGAGACCGAATTCACCCCTCCACTTT. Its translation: CASSPRPNSPLHF. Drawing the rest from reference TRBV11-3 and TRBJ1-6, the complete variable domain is EAGVVQSPRYKIIEKKQPVAFWCNPISGHNTLYWYLQNLGQGPELLIRYENEEAVDDSQLPKDRFSAERLKGVDSTLKIQPAELGDSAVYLCASSPRPNSPLHFGNGTRLTVT.

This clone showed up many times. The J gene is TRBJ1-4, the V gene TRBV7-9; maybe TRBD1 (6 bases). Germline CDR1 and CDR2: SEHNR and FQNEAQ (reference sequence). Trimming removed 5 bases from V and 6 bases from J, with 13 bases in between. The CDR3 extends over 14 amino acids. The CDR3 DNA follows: TGTGCCAGCAGCCCAAGTACAGGGTATGAAAAACTGTTTTTT. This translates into CASSPSTGYEKLFF.

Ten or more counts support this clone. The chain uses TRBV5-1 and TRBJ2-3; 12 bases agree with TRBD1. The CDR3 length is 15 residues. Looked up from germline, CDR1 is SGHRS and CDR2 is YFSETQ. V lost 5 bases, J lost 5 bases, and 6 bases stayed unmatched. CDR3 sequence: CASRVGQGAGDTQYF. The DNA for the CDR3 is TGCGCCAGCAGGGTGGGACAGGGGGCTGGAGATACGCAGTATTTT.

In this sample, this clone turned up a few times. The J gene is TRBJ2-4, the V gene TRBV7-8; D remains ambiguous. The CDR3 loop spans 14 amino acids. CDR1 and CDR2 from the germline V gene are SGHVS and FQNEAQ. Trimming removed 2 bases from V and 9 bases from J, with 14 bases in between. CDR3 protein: CASSLPGSPTIQYF. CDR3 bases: TGTGCCAGCAGCTTACCCGGCTCTCCAACCATTCAGTACTTC.

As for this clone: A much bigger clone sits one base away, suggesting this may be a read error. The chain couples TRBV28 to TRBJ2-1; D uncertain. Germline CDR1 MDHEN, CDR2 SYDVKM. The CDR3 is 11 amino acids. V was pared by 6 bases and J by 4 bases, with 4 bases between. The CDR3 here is CASRQYNEQFF. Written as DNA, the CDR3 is TGTGCCAGCAGACAGTACAATGAGCAGTTCTTC.

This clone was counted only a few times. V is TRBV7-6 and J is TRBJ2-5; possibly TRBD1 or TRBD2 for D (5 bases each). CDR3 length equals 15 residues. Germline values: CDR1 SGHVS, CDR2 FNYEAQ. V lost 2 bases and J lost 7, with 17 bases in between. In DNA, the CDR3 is TGTGCCAGCAGCTTACTTTCCTCAACTGGGGGGACCCAGTACTTC. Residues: CASSLLSSTGGTQYF. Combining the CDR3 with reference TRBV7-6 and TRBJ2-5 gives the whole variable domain GAGVSQSPRYKVTKRGQDVALRCDPISGHVSLYWYRQALGQGPEFLTYFNYEAQQDKSGLPNDRFSAERPEGSISTLTIQRTEQRDSAMYRCASSLLSSTGGTQYFGPGTRLLVL.

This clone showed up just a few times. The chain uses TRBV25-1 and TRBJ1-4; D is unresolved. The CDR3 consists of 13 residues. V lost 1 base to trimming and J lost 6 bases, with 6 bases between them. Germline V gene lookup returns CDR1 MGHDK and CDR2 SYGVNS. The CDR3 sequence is CASSESGDEKLFF. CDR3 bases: TGTGCCAGCAGTGAATCTGGGGATGAAAAACTGTTTTTT. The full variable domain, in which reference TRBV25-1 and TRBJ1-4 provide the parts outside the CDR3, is EADIYQTPRYLVIGTGKKITLECSQTMGHDKMYWYQQDPGMELHLIHYSYGVNSTEKGDLSSESTVSRIRTEHFPLTLESARPSHTSQYLCASSESGDEKLFFGSGTQLSVL.

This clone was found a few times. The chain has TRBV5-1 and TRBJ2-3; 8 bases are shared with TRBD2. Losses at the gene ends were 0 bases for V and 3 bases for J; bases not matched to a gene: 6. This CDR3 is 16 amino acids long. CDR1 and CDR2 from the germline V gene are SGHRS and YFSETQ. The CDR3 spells CASSLERGPPTDTQYF. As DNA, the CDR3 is TGCGCCAGCAGCTTGGAGCGGGGGCCTCCGACAGATACGCAGTATTTT.

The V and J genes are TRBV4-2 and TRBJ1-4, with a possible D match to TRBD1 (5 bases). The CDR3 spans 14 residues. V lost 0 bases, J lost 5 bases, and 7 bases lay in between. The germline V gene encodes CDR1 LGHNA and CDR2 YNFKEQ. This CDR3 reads CASSQEGRNEKLFF. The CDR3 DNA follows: TGTGCCAGCAGCCAAGAGGGACGAAATGAAAAACTGTTTTTT.

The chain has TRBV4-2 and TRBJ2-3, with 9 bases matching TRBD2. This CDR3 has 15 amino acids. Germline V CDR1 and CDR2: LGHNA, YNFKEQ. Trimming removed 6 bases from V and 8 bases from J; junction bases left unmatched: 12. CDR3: CASRQSLTSGLTQYF. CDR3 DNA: TGTGCCAGCAGGCAAAGCCTGACTAGCGGTCTTACGCAGTATTTT.

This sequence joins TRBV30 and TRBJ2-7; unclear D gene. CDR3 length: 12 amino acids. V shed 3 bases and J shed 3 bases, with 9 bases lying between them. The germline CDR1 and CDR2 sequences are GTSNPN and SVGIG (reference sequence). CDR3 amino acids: CAWRPPDYEQYF. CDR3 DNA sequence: TGTGCCTGGAGGCCCCCCGACTACGAGCAGTACTTC.

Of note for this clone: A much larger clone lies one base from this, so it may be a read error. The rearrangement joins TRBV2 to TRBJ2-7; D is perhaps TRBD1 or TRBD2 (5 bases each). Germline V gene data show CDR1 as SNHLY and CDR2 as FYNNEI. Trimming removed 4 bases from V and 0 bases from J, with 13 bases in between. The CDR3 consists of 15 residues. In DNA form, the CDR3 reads TGTGCCAGCAGTGCGGGACGGATGGGCTCCTACGAGCAGTACTTC. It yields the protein CASSAGRMGSYEQYF.

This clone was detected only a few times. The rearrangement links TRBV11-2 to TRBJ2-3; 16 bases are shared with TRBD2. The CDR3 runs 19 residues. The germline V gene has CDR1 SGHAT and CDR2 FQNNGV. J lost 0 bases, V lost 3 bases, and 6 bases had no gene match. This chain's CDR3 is CASSLGLAGGPSSTDTQYF. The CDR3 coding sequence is TGTGCCAGCAGCTTGGGACTAGCGGGGGGGCCCTCTAGCACAGATACGCAGTATTTT.

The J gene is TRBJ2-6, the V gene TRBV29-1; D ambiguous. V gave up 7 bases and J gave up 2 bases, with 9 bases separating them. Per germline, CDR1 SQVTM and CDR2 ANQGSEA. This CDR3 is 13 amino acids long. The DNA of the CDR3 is TGCAGCGGTGTCGTGGCTGGGGCCAACGTCCTGACTTTC. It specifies CSGVVAGANVLTF.

The CDR3 nucleotides are TGTGCCAGCAGCTTAGATCGTAAAGGGCCCTACGAGCAGTACTTC. Protein: CASSLDRKGPYEQYF. V gene TRBV11-2 combines with J gene TRBJ2-7, with D unclear. The CDR3 consists of 15 residues. Trimming took 0 bases from V and 2 from J, leaving 11 bases between them. Germline loops: CDR1 SGHAT, CDR2 FQNNGV. Together with reference TRBV11-2 and TRBJ2-7, the CDR3 gives the full variable domain: EAGVAQSPRYKIIEKRQSVAFWCNPISGHATLYWYQQILGQGPKLLIQFQNNGVVDDSQLPKDRFSAERLKGVDSTLKIQPAKLEDSAVYLCASSLDRKGPYEQYFGPGTRLTVT.

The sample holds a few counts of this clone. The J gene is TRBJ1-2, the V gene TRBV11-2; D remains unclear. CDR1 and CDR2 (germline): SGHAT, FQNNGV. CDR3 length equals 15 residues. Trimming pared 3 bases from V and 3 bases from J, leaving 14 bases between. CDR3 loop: CASSLAESGDYGYTF. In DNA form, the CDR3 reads TGTGCCAGCAGCTTGGCGGAATCCGGGGACTATGGCTACACCTTC.

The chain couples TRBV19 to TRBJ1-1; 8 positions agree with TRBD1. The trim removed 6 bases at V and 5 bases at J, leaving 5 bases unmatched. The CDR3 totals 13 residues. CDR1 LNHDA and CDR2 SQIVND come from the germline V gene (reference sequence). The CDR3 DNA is TGTGCCAGTAGAGACAGGGGAATTACTGAAGCTTTCTTT. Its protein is CASRDRGITEAFF.

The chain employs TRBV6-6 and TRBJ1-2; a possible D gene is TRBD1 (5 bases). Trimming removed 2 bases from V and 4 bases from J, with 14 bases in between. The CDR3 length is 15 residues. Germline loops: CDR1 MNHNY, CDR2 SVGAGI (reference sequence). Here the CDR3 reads CASSYKEGPFYGYTF. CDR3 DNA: TGTGCCAGCAGTTACAAAGAGGGGCCGTTCTATGGCTACACCTTC.

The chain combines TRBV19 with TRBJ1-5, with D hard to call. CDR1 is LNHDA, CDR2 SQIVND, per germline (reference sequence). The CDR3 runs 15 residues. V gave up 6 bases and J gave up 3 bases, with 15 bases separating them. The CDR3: CASRQWLDYNQPQHF. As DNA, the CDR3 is TGTGCCAGTAGACAGTGGCTCGACTACAATCAGCCCCAGCATTTT. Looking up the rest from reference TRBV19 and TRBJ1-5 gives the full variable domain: DGGITQSPKYLFRKEGQNVTLSCEQNLNHDAMYWYRQDPGQGLRLIYYSQIVNDFQKGDIAEGYSVSREKKESFPLTVTSAQKNPTAFYLCASRQWLDYNQPQHFGDGTRLSIL.